Reported below is one T cell receptor beta chain. The target antigen is unknown. The data stem from a study of shared clonotypes between healthy human individuals. Points from the study as a whole: In several donors, approximately 5% of naive CD4 clonotypes appeared in common.

Execution of the assay was at deep level. TCRdb's copy holds only in-frame clones and misses some; the assay was immunoSEQ multiplex PCR. The sample contains 2 million to 3 million clones, 90% to 95% of which appear only once. This receptor was taken from a man in his late teens or twenties in good health. Some clones in this sample may be carry-over from other donors' samples. The sequenced sample was naive CD4+ T cells from PBMCs. The sample's subset: CD45RA+ positively selected.

The CDR3 protein is CASSIGQRQGVLYEQYF. The CDR3 region has the DNA TGTGCCAGTAGTATTGGGCAGAGACAGGGGGTTTTGTACGAGCAGTACTTC. The genes are TRBV19 and TRBJ2-7; TRBD1 agrees at 9 bases. J was trimmed by 4 bases and V by 3 bases; bases with no gene match: 13. The CDR3 consists of 17 residues. In germline, CDR1 is LNHDA, CDR2 SQIVND (reference sequence).